This TCR beta chain appears in the sequencing data of a study of beta chain features in type 1 diabetes. Study-level findings and limits: Shorter TCRB CDR3s, moderately but significantly so, were found in Type 1 diabetes patients in all four CD4+ subsets. Patients with type 1 diabetes showed fewer VDJ junction insertions and more deletions.

The authors took one heparinised blood draw, averaging approximately 120 mL, from each donor. Expressed TCRB transcripts got sequenced, as all isolated RNA was reverse transcribed. TCRdb's table, derived via immunoSEQ multiplex PCR, lists solely in-frame clones and lacks some. The data hold hundreds of thousands of clones, with around a sixth observed a single time. This clone has just a few counts. Its target is not known. This sample includes further DNA sequences coding for the same CDR3. CDR3 length: 15 amino acids. The V end lost 1 base, the J end lost 3 bases, and 13 bases lay between the germline ends. CDR1 is SGHTA and CDR2 is FQGNSA in the germline V gene.

The chain is built from TRBV7-2 and TRBJ2-7; maybe TRBD1 (6 bases). The clonotype originates from a man aged 18 to 30 in good health. Material: naive CD4+ T cells from blood. The CDR3 region has the DNA TGTGCCAGCAGCTTAGTCGCCGGACAGCACTACGAGCAGTACTTC. Amino acids: CASSLVAGQHYEQYF.